This section outlines one T cell receptor beta chain sequence together with its context. The data derive from a study of shared clonotypes between healthy human individuals. Method: immunoSEQ multiplex PCR; TCRdb's copy keeps in-frame clones and lacks some. The data contain about 710,000 clones, around 77% of them singletons. The V and J ends lost 5 bases and 12 bases respectively, with 17 bases between them. Germline CDR1 is SGHDN and CDR2 is FVKESK. The CDR3 consists of 13 residues. Sequencing was done on a sample of memory CD4+ T cells sorted from blood. Noted subset: CD45RA-negative fraction. The V and J genes are TRBV14 and TRBJ2-1; D may match TRBD1 or TRBD2 (5 bases each). The TCR sequence derives from a woman in her twenties or thirties in good health. The CDR3, as DNA: TGTGCCAGCAGCAAGCAGGAGGTCGGGGCGCAGTTCTTC. This gives the protein CASSKQEVGAQFF. Full variable domain (missing parts from reference TRBV14 and TRBJ2-1): EAGVTQFPSHSVIEKGQTVTLRCDPISGHDNLYWYRRVMGKEIKFLLHFVKESKQDESGMPNNRFLAERTGGTYSTLKVQPAELEDSGVYFCASSKQEVGAQFFGPGTRLTVL.